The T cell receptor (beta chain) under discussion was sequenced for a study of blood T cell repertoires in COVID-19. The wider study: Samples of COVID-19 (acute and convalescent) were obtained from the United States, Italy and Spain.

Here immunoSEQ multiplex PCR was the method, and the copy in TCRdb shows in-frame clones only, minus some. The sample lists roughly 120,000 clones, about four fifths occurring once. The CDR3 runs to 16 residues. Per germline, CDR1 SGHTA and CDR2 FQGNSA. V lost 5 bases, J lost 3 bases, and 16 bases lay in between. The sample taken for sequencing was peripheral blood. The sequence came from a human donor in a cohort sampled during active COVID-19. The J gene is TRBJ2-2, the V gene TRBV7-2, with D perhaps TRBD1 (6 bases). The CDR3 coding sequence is TGTGCCAGCAGCCCCCCCGGCAGGGGATACACCGGGGAGCTGTTTTTT. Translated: CASSPPGRGYTGELFF.